This T cell receptor (beta chain) was identified during a study of T cell repertoires in cytomegalovirus infection. At the level of the study: Public TCR beta signatures provided an indication of both CMV infection and a matching HLA type.

Trimming removed 2 bases at V and 1 base at J, with 15 bases between. Germline values: CDR1 MNHNS, CDR2 SASEGT. This CDR3 has 17 amino acids. TCRdb reanalysed the reads using MiXCR and keeps one entry per CDR3 protein. This table has roughly 110,000 distinct CDR3 sequences, about 33% appearing once. Findings of the study overall: Cumulative frequency (of public TCR beta family members) identified carriers of CMV plus the relevant HLA. The study found HLA-C-restricted CMV-specific TCR beta clonotypes dominating the ex vivo response.

As concerns this clonotype: The antigen is undetermined.

Specimen: CD8+ T cells from cultured PBMCs, collected from culture after CMV antigen stimulation. V is TRBV6-1 and J is TRBJ1-5; D is possibly TRBD1 (5 bases). This TCR derives from a human donor in good health (CMV status not recorded). Some clones in this sample may be carry-over from other donors' samples. CDR3 sequence reads: CASSENRDRDSNQPQHF. The CDR3 region has the DNA TGTGCCAGCAGTGAAAACCGAGACCGGGACAGCAATCAGCCCCAGCATTTT.